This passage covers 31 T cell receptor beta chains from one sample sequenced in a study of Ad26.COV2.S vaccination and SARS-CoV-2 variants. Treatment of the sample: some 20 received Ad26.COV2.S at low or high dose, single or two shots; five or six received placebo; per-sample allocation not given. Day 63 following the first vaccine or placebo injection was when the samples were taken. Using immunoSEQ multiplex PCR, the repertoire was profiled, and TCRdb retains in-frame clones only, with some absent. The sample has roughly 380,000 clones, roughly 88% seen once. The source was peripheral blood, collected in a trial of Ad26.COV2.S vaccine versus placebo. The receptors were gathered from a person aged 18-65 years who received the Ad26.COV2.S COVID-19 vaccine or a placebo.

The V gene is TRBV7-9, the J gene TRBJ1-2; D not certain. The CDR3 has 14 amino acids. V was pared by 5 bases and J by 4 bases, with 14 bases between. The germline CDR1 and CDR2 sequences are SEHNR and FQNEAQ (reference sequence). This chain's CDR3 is CASSLDPGGYGYTF. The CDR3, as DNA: TGTGCCAGCAGCCTCGACCCGGGAGGCTATGGCTACACCTTC.

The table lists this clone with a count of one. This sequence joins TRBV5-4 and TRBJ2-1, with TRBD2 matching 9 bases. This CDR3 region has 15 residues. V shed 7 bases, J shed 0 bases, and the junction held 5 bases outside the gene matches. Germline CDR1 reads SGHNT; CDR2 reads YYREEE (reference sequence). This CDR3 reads CASGSGGSSYNEQFF. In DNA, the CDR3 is TGTGCCAGCGGAAGCGGGGGGAGCTCCTACAATGAGCAGTTCTTC.

CDR3 region: CASSQLQGAGEKLFF. In DNA, the CDR3 is TGTGCCAGCAGCCAACTGCAGGGGGCGGGTGAAAAACTGTTTTTT. The V gene is TRBV3-1 (or the pseudogene TRBV3-2), the J gene TRBJ1-4; 8 bases are shared with TRBD1. The V gene's germline CDR1 is LGHDT and CDR2 YNNKEL (reference sequence). Trimming cost V 2 bases and J 7 bases; bases outside gene matches: 6. The length of the CDR3 is 15 residues.

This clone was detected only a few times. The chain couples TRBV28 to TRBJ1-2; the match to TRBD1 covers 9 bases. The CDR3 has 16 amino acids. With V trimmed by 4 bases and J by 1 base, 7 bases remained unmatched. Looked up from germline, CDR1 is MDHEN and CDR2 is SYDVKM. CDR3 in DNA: TGTGCCAGCAGTTCCCCGGGACAGGGAATTAACTATGGCTACACCTTC. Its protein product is CASSSPGQGINYGYTF.

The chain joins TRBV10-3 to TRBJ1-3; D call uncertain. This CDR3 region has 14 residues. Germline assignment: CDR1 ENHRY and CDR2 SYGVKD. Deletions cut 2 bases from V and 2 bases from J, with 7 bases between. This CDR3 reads CAISEGRTGNTIYF. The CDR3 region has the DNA TGTGCCATCAGTGAGGGGAGAACTGGAAACACCATATATTTT.

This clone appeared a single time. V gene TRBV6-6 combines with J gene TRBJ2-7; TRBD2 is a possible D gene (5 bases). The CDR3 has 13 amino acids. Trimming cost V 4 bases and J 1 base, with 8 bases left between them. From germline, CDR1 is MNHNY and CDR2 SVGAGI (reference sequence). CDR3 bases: TGTGCCAGCAGTTCCCGGGGTTCCTACGAGCAGTACTTC. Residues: CASSSRGSYEQYF.

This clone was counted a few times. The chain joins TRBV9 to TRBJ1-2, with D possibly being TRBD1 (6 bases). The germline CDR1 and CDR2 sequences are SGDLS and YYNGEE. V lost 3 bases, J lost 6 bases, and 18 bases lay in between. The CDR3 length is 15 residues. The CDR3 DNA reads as TGTGCCAGCAGCGAGAGAGGACAGAGAGACCATGGCTACACCTTC. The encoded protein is CASSERGQRDHGYTF.

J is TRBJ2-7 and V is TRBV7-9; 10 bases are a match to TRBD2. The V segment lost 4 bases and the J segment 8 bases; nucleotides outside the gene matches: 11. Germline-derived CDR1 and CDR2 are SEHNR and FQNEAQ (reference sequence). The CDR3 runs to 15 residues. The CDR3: CASSWSGLAGAQQYF. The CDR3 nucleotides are TGTGCCAGCAGCTGGTCAGGGCTAGCGGGGGCCCAGCAGTACTTC.

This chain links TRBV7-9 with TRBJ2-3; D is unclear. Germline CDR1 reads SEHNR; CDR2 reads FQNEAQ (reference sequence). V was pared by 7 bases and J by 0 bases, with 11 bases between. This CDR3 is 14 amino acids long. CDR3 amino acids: CASTLPTSTDTQYF. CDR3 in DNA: TGTGCCAGCACCCTTCCAACGAGCACAGATACGCAGTATTTT.

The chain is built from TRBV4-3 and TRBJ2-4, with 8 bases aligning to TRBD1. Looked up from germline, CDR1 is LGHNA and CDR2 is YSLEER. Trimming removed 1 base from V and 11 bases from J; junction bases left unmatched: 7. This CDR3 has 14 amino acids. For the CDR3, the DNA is TGCGCCAGCAGCCAAGGTGACGGGACAGGCTTTCAGTACTTC. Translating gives CASSQGDGTGFQYF.

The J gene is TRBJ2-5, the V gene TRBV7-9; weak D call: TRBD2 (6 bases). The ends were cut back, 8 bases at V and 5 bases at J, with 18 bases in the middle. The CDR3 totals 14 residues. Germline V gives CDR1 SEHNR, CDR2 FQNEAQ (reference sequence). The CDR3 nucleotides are TGTGCCAGCGGGGCCCGGGACTCATGGGAGACCCAGTACTTC. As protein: CASGARDSWETQYF. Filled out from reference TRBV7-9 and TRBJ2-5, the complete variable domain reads DTGVSQNPRHKITKRGQNVTFRCDPISEHNRLYWYRQTLGQGPEFLTYFQNEAQLEKSRLLSDRFSAERPKGSFSTLEIQRTEQGDSAMYLCASGARDSWETQYFGPGTRLLVL.

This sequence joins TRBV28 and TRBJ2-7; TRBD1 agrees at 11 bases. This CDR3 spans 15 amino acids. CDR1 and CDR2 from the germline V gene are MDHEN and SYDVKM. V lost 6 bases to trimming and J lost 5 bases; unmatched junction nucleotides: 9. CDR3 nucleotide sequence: TGTGCCAGCAGCTCTGGGACAGGGGGTTGGAACGAGCAGTACTTC. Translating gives CASSSGTGGWNEQYF.

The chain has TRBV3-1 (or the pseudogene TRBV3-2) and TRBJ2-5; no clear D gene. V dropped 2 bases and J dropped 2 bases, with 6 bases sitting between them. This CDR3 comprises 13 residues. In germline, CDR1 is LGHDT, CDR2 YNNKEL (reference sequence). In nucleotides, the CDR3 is TGTGCCAGCAGCCAATTACAACAAGAGACCCAGTACTTC. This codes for CASSQLQQETQYF.

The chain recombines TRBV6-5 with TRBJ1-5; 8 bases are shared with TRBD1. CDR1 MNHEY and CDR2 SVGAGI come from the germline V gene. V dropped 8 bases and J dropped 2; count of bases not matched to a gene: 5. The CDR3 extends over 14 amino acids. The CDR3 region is CASGPGQGNQPQHF. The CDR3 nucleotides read TGTGCCAGCGGACCGGGACAGGGCAATCAGCCCCAGCATTTT.

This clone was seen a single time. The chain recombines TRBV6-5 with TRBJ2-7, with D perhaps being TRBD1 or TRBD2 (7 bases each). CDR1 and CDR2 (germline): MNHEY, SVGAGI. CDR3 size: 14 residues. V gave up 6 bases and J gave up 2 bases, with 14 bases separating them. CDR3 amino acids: CASRWGGTAYEQYF. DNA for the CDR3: TGTGCCAGCAGATGGGGGGGGACAGCCTACGAGCAGTACTTC.

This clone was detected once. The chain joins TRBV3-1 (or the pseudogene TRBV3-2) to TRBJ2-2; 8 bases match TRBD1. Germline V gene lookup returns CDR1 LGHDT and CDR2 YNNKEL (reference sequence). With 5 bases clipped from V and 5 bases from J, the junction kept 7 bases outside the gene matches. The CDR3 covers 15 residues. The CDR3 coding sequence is TGTGCCAGCAGCGGCCGACAGGGGATTACCGGGGAGCTGTTTTTT. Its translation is CASSGRQGITGELFF.

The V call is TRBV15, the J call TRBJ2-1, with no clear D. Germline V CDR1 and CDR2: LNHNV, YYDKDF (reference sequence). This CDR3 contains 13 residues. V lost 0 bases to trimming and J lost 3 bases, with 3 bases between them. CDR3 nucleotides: TGTGCCACCAGCAGAGACGGCTACAATGAGCAGTTCTTC. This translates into CATSRDGYNEQFF.

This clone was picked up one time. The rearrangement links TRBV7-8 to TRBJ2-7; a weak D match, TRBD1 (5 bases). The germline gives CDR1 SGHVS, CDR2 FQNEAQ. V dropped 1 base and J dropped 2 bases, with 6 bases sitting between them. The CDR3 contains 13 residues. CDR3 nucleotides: TGTGCCAGCAGCTTAGGACAGCCCTACGAGCAGTACTTC. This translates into CASSLGQPYEQYF.

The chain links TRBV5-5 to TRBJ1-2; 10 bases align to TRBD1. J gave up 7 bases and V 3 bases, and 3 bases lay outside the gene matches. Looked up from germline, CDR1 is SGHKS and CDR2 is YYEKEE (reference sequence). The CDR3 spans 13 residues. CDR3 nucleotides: TGTGCCAGCAGCTACGGGACAGGGGTTGGCTACACCTTC. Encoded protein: CASSYGTGVGYTF.

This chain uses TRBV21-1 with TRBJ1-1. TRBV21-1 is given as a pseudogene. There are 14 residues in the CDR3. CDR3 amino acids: CASSKGPMNTEAFF. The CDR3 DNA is TGTGCCAGCAGCAAAGGACCCATGAACACTGAAGCTTTCTTT.

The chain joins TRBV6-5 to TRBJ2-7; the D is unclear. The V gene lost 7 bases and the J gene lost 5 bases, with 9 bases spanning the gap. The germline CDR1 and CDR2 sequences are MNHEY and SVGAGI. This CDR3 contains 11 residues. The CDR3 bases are TGTGCCAGCACTTGGTTCCACGAGCAGTACTTC. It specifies CASTWFHEQYF.

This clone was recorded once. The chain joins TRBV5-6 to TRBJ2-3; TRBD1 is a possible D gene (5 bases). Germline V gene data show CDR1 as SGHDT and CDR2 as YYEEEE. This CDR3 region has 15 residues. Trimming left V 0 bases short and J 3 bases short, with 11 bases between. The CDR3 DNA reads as TGTGCCAGCAGCTTGGGGGCAGGGCGGACAGATACGCAGTATTTT. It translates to CASSLGAGRTDTQYF.

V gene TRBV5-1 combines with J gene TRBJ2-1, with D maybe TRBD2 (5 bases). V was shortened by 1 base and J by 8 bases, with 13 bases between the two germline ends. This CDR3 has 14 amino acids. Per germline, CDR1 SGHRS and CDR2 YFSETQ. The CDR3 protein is CASSLSLGRDEQFF. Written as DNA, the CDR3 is TGCGCCAGCAGCTTGTCCCTCGGGCGGGATGAGCAGTTCTTC.

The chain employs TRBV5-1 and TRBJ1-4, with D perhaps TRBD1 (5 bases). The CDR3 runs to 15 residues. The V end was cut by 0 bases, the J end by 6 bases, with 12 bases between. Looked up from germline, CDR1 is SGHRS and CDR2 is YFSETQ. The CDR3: CASSLESGGDEKLFF. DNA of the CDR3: TGCGCCAGCAGCTTGGAATCGGGAGGGGATGAAAAACTGTTTTTT.

The CDR3 DNA reads TGCGCCAGCAGCCAAGAAAGAGAGGGAGGGCCCCTCCACTTT. Protein product: CASSQEREGGPLHF. V is TRBV4-3 and J is TRBJ1-6; D call uncertain. The CDR3 totals 14 residues. Trimming took off 0 bases at V and 13 bases at J, with 13 bases between the two ends. CDR1 is LGHNA and CDR2 is YSLEER in the germline V gene.

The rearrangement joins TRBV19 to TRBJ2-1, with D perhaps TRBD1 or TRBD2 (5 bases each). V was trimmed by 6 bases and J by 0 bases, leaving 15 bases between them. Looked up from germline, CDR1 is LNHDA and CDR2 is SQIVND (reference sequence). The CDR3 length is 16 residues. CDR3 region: CASSLWAGSSYNEQFF. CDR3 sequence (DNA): TGTGCCAGTAGCTTATGGGCAGGGAGCTCCTACAATGAGCAGTTCTTC.

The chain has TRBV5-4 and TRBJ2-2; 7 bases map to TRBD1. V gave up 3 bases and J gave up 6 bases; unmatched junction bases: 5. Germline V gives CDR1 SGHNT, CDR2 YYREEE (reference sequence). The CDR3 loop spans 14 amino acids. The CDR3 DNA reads TGTGCCAGCAGCTCCATAGGGGGCTCCGGGGAGCTGTTTTTT. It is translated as CASSSIGGSGELFF.

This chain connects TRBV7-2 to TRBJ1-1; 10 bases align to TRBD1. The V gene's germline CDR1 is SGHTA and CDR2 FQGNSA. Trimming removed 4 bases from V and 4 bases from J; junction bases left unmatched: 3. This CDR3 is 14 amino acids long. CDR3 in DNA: TGTGCCAGCAGCTGGGACAGGGGTTCCACTGAAGCTTTCTTT. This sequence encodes CASSWDRGSTEAFF.

The CDR3 sequence: CASSFKGGPNEKLFF. The CDR3, as DNA: TGTGCCAGCTCTTTTAAAGGAGGTCCTAATGAAAAACTGTTTTTT. The rearrangement joins TRBV18 to TRBJ1-4; D not certain. Trimming removed 6 bases at V and 3 bases at J, with 14 bases between. Germline-derived CDR1 and CDR2 are KGHSH and LQKENI. The CDR3 has 15 residues.

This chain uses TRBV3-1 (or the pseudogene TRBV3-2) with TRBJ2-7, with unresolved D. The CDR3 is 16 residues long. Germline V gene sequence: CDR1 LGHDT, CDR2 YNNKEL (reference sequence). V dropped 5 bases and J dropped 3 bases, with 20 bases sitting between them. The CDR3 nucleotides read TGTGCCAGCAGCAAATCCCCCCCGCCCCTAAACTACGAGCAGTACTTC. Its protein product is CASSKSPPPLNYEQYF.

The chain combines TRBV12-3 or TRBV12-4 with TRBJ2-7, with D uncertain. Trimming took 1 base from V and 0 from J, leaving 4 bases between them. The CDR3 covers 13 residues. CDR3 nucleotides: TGTGCCAGCAGTTTAGTGGTCTCCTACGAGCAGTACTTC. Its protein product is CASSLVVSYEQYF.